Following are 27 T cell receptor beta chains from one sample sequenced in a study of T cell responses to AZD1222 COVID-19 vaccine. Repertoires were generated with immunoSEQ multiplex PCR, while TCRdb's copy carries only in-frame clones and drops some. Among 85,000 to 120,000 clones, 90% were seen once, and the ten largest hold around 7.6%. The material was peripheral blood, obtained 28 days after the second AZD1222 dose. These receptors were obtained from an adult who received the AZD1222 COVID-19 vaccine.

The V and J genes are TRBV7-3 and TRBJ1-1; D is unclear. This CDR3 comprises 13 residues. V gave up 6 bases and J gave up 1 base, with 9 bases separating them. The germline CDR1 and CDR2 sequences are SGHTA and FQGTGA. The DNA of the CDR3 is TGTGCCAGCAGTTCGGACGGGAACACTGAAGCTTTCTTT. Protein sequence: CASSSDGNTEAFF.

The V and J genes are TRBV24-1 and TRBJ2-1; no clear D gene. The V gene lost 7 bases and the J gene lost 5 bases, with 11 bases spanning the gap. This CDR3 is 13 amino acids long. The V gene's germline CDR1 is KGHDR and CDR2 SFDVKD. CDR3 nucleotide sequence: TGTGCCACCAGCGAAGGCAGCCACAATGAGCAGTTCTTC. This codes for CATSEGSHNEQFF.

A single count supports this clone. The chain couples TRBV25-1 to TRBJ2-7, with D perhaps TRBD2 (5 bases). The germline V gene encodes CDR1 MGHDK and CDR2 SYGVNS. This CDR3 spans 13 amino acids. Trimming cost V 4 bases and J 3 bases, with 10 bases left between them. CDR3 sequence: CASSVTGSYEQYF. CDR3 DNA sequence: TGTGCCAGCAGTGTCACGGGAAGCTACGAGCAGTACTTC.

CDR3 region: CASSPLEGRDQPQHF. CDR3 DNA sequence: TGTGCCAGCAGCCCGCTGGAGGGGCGCGATCAGCCCCAGCATTTT. V and J are TRBV7-2 and TRBJ1-5; a weak D match, TRBD1 (5 bases). The CDR3 consists of 15 residues. The V gene lost 5 bases and the J gene lost 5 bases, with 16 bases spanning the gap. Germline lookup yields CDR1 SGHTA and CDR2 FQGNSA.

This chain connects TRBV20-1 to TRBJ2-7; D unclear. CDR3 length equals 11 residues. The V and J ends lost 6 bases and 0 bases respectively, with 6 bases between them. CDR1 and CDR2 (germline): DFQATT, SNEGSKA (reference sequence). CDR3 DNA sequence: TGCAGTGCGCACCACTCCTACGAGCAGTACTTC. It specifies CSAHHSYEQYF.

The V and J genes are TRBV6-5 and TRBJ1-1, with a possible D match to TRBD1 (5 bases). Germline assignment: CDR1 MNHEY and CDR2 SVGAGI. The CDR3 has 14 amino acids. The V end lost 0 bases, the J end lost 5 bases, and 10 bases lay between the germline ends. The CDR3 DNA sequence: TGTGCCAGCAGTTACTCGGCCAGGGAAACTGAAGCTTTCTTT. Protein sequence: CASSYSARETEAFF.

This clone was detected once. The gene calls are TRBV19 and TRBJ1-1; possibly TRBD1 for D (5 bases). The CDR3 contains 14 residues. Germline V gene sequence: CDR1 LNHDA, CDR2 SQIVND (reference sequence). Trimming shortened V by 5 bases and J by 6 bases, and 16 bases separated the two germline ends. The CDR3 nucleotides are TGTGCCAGTAGTTGGGGCGGCGTCCTAGCTGAAGCTTTCTTT. This encodes CASSWGGVLAEAFF.

The chain links TRBV4-1 to TRBJ2-7; D unresolved. The CDR3 covers 14 residues. The V gene lost 4 bases and the J gene lost 2 bases, with 12 bases spanning the gap. Germline V CDR1 and CDR2: MGHRA, YSYEKL. As DNA, the CDR3 is TGCGCCAGCAGCCCCCGGACGGGTACCTACGAGCAGTACTTC. It encodes CASSPRTGTYEQYF.

The V and J genes are TRBV5-6 and TRBJ2-1, with 8 positions matching TRBD1. The CDR3 is 18 residues long. CDR1 is SGHDT, CDR2 YYEEEE, per germline. The J segment lost 10 bases and the V segment lost 4 bases, leaving 22 bases of the junction unmatched. The CDR3 reads CASSPESSGTGPFGEQFF. As DNA, the CDR3 is TGTGCCAGCAGCCCCGAGTCTTCGGGGACAGGTCCCTTTGGGGAGCAGTTCTTC.

CDR3 amino acids: CASSPSGLAGGTDTQYF. CDR3 bases: TGTGCCAGCAGCCCTTCGGGACTAGCGGGGGGCACAGATACGCAGTATTTT. The chain joins TRBV7-3 to TRBJ2-3, with 14 bases that match TRBD2. CDR1 and CDR2 (germline): SGHTA, FQGTGA. J gave up 1 base and V 5 bases, and 5 bases lay outside the gene matches. The length of the CDR3 is 17 residues.

V usage is TRBV5-1 and J usage is TRBJ2-5; 9 positions match TRBD2. Germline V gene sequence: CDR1 SGHRS, CDR2 YFSETQ. The junction had 9 bases not matched to a gene; V was cut back by 1 base and J by 5 bases. The CDR3 contains 16 residues. The CDR3 DNA follows: TGCGCCAGCAGCTTGAGTGGCGGGGGGGCCGTTGAGACCCAGTACTTC. Residues: CASSLSGGGAVETQYF.

The rearrangement joins TRBV3-1 (or the pseudogene TRBV3-2) to TRBJ1-3, with a possible D match to TRBD1 (5 bases). CDR3 size: 16 residues. The ends were cut back, 0 bases at V and 6 bases at J, with 15 bases in the middle. Per the germline V gene, CDR1 is LGHDT and CDR2 is YNNKEL (reference sequence). The CDR3 nucleotides read TGTGCCAGCAGCCAAGACCCTCGGGGGTCAGTAAACACCATATATTTT. It codes for CASSQDPRGSVNTIYF.

This sequence joins TRBV7-2 and TRBJ2-5; D is ambiguous. Germline-derived CDR1 and CDR2 are SGHTA and FQGNSA. CDR3 length: 13 amino acids. V dropped 1 base and J dropped 5 bases, with 8 bases sitting between them. The CDR3 DNA follows: TGTGCCAGCAGCTTAGTAGGGTATGAGACCCAGTACTTC. This gives the protein CASSLVGYETQYF.

This clone showed up just once. The rearrangement joins TRBV19 to TRBJ1-2; the match to TRBD1 covers 10 bases. Germline CDR1 and CDR2: LNHDA and SQIVND (reference sequence). The V and J ends lost 4 bases and 8 bases, in that order; junction bases with no gene match: 13. This CDR3 has 16 residues. DNA of the CDR3: TGTGCCAGTAGTAAACCCAACCGGGACAGGGGTGCGGGCTACACCTTC. It specifies CASSKPNRDRGAGYTF.

J is TRBJ1-4 and V is TRBV2, with D perhaps matching TRBD1 (5 bases). This CDR3 comprises 14 residues. The germline V and J ends were trimmed by 4 bases and 3 bases, with 9 bases remaining between them. The germline V gene has CDR1 SNHLY and CDR2 FYNNEI. CDR3 sequence: CASSGGTANEKLFF. CDR3 sequence (DNA): TGTGCCAGCAGTGGTGGGACGGCTAATGAAAAACTGTTTTTT.

The V gene is TRBV9, the J gene TRBJ2-1; tentative D call: TRBD1 (5 bases). V lost 1 base and J lost 11, with 19 bases in between. Germline V lookup: CDR1 SGDLS, CDR2 YYNGEE. The CDR3 loop spans 15 amino acids. The CDR3: CASSVRGSATPQQFF. Here the CDR3 DNA reads TGTGCCAGCAGCGTAAGGGGCTCGGCAACGCCCCAGCAGTTCTTC.

This rearrangement joins TRBV5-1 to TRBJ2-7; weak D call: TRBD2 (7 bases). The CDR3 runs 16 residues. CDR1 and CDR2 from the germline V gene are SGHRS and YFSETQ. Between the trimmed V and J ends, which lost 6 bases and 0 bases, there was a span of 19 bases. The CDR3 sequence: CASMGGGSEGSYEQYF. CDR3 nucleotide sequence: TGCGCCAGCATGGGAGGGGGGTCAGAGGGCTCCTACGAGCAGTACTTC.

The chain uses TRBV19 and TRBJ1-4, with D hard to call. The CDR3 sequence is 17 residues long. From germline, CDR1 is LNHDA and CDR2 SQIVND (reference sequence). V lost 0 bases and J lost 2, with 13 bases in between. The CDR3 bases are TGTGCCAGTAGTATAGATCTGGACGCGGTGACTAATGAAAAACTGTTTTTT. Its protein is CASSIDLDAVTNEKLFF.

A few counts support this clone. An end of the junction does not agree with germline; a read error may underlie this. The genes are TRBV28 and TRBJ1-6; D may be TRBD1 (6 bases). This CDR3 has 12 amino acids. Per the germline V gene, CDR1 is MDHEN and CDR2 is SYDVKM. DNA of the CDR3: TGTGCCAGCATTGGGGGCATCGGGATTTGGAGTTTT. Residues: CASIGGIGIWSF.

This chain uses TRBV27 with TRBJ2-7; D gene unclear. V was pared by 0 bases and J by 7 bases, with 13 bases between. Germline values: CDR1 MNHEY, CDR2 SMNVEV (reference sequence). The CDR3 sequence is 14 residues long. This CDR3 is CASSLSVPPGEQYF. The CDR3 nucleotides read TGTGCCAGCAGTTTATCTGTGCCCCCTGGGGAGCAGTACTTC.

This clone was counted once. The gene calls are TRBV2 and TRBJ1-6; D call uncertain. The CDR3 loop spans 13 amino acids. The V gene lost 3 bases and the J gene lost 10 bases, with 10 bases spanning the gap. CDR1 SNHLY and CDR2 FYNNEI come from the germline V gene. The CDR3 loop reads CASSEGFRSPLHF. The CDR3 DNA reads TGTGCCAGCAGTGAGGGGTTTCGGTCACCCCTCCACTTT.

The rearrangement uses TRBV28 and TRBJ1-6; possible D gene TRBD1, 5 bases. V lost 0 bases, J lost 7 bases, and 10 bases lay in between. Per germline, CDR1 MDHEN and CDR2 SYDVKM. CDR3 length equals 15 residues. CDR3 bases: TGTGCCAGCAGTTTATGGGTGGGGCGGAATTCACCCCTCCACTTT. Its protein product is CASSLWVGRNSPLHF.

This clone occurred many times. CDR3 DNA: TGTGCCAGCAGTTCAATTACCGGGACAGGGCGGATGGTTGGCTACACCTTC. Protein: CASSSITGTGRMVGYTF. The V call is TRBV6-2 or TRBV6-3, the J call TRBJ1-2; TRBD1 matches at 9 bases. Trimming removed 4 bases from V and 7 bases from J; junction bases left unmatched: 16. The CDR3 is 17 residues long. CDR1 is MNHEY and CDR2 is SVGEGT in the germline V gene.

The rearrangement links TRBV6-5 to TRBJ2-7; TRBD1 agrees at 7 bases. Germline assignment: CDR1 MNHEY and CDR2 SVGAGI. J lost 4 bases, V lost 0 bases, and 3 bases had no gene match. This CDR3 has 14 amino acids. The CDR3 DNA reads as TGTGCCAGCAGTTACTCGGGCAGGGGGTACGAGCAGTACTTC. It is translated as CASSYSGRGYEQYF.

The chain combines TRBV5-1 with TRBJ1-1, with TRBD1 as a possible D gene (5 bases). The CDR3 spans 13 residues. V was pared by 4 bases and J by 1 base, with 8 bases between. Germline lookup yields CDR1 SGHRS and CDR2 YFSETQ. CDR3 in amino acids: CASSGHPNTEAFF. The DNA of the CDR3 is TGCGCCAGCAGCGGACACCCGAACACTGAAGCTTTCTTT. Full variable domain (outside the CDR3, taken from reference TRBV5-1 and TRBJ1-1): KAGVTQTPRYLIKTRGQQVTLSCSPISGHRSVSWYQQTPGQGLQFLFEYFSETQRNKGNFPGRFSGRQFSNSRSEMNVSTLELGDSALYLCASSGHPNTEAFFGQGTRLTVV.

The CDR3 DNA sequence: TGCGCCAGCAGCCAGCTCGCTGACAGGATAACCATGAACACTGAAGCTTTCTTT. Its protein product is CASSQLADRITMNTEAFF. The rearrangement uses TRBV4-3 and TRBJ1-1, with a tentative D call TRBD1 (6 bases). The germline V gene has CDR1 LGHNA and CDR2 YSLEER. The CDR3 contains 18 residues. V gave up 3 bases and J gave up 0 bases, with 20 bases separating them.

The CDR3 reads CASSLDASGGAETQYF. As DNA, the CDR3 is TGTGCCAGCAGCTTAGATGCCTCTGGGGGCGCAGAGACCCAGTACTTC. This rearrangement joins TRBV7-6 to TRBJ2-5; D possibly corresponds to TRBD1 (6 bases). CDR1 and CDR2 from the germline V gene are SGHVS and FNYEAQ. This CDR3 comprises 16 residues. V lost 1 base and J lost 4, with 16 bases in between.